Following are 27 T cell receptor beta chains from one sample sequenced in a study of cytomegalovirus exposure and HLA in healthy donors. Amplification used 60 Vbeta primers and 13 Jbeta primers. Assay: immunoSEQ multiplex PCR; the TCRdb copy retains only in-frame clones and omits some. The profile covers around 130,000 clones, with about four fifths appearing a single time and around 5% taken by the ten largest. Sequencing was performed on PBMCs. The source is a man aged 25-45 years in good health and CMV-seronegative.

The genes are TRBV15 and TRBJ1-5, with a weak D call TRBD1 (5 bases). In germline, CDR1 is LNHNV, CDR2 YYDKDF (reference sequence). The CDR3 covers 16 residues. Trimming removed 1 base from V and 5 bases from J, with 15 bases in between. The CDR3 sequence is CATSRVLGAGDQPQHF. CDR3 in DNA: TGTGCCACCAGCAGAGTACTCGGGGCGGGAGATCAGCCCCAGCATTTT.

The chain uses TRBV27 and TRBJ1-1; D remains unclear. CDR3 length: 12 residues. V lost 5 bases to trimming and J lost 10 bases, with 14 bases between them. Germline CDR1 MNHEY, CDR2 SMNVEV (reference sequence). CDR3 amino acids: CASSQDLSRAFF. In nucleotides, the CDR3 is TGTGCCAGCAGTCAAGACCTTTCTAGAGCTTTCTTT.

This rearrangement joins TRBV7-9 to TRBJ1-3, with D possibly TRBD1 on 5 matching bases. The CDR3 consists of 15 residues. Germline lookup yields CDR1 SEHNR and CDR2 FQNEAQ (reference sequence). V gave up 3 bases and J gave up 0 bases, with 9 bases separating them. CDR3 residues: CASSLRGISGNTIYF. CDR3 DNA sequence: TGTGCCAGCAGCTTGCGGGGGATCTCTGGAAACACCATATATTTT.

The chain links TRBV5-6 to TRBJ2-7; 7 bases agree with TRBD1. The CDR3 has 14 residues. With V trimmed by 4 bases and J by 0 bases, 4 bases remained unmatched. CDR1 and CDR2 from the germline V gene are SGHDT and YYEEEE. CDR3 sequence: CASSGGQASYEQYF. The DNA of the CDR3 is TGTGCCAGCAGCGGAGGACAGGCCTCCTACGAGCAGTACTTC.

The chain combines TRBV28 with TRBJ2-6; D perhaps matches TRBD2 (5 bases). The germline V gene has CDR1 MDHEN and CDR2 SYDVKM. The CDR3 has 14 amino acids. V was trimmed by 6 bases and J by 2 bases, leaving 8 bases between them. Here the CDR3 reads CASSRGPGANVLTF. The CDR3 DNA reads TGTGCCAGCAGCCGAGGGCCTGGGGCCAACGTCCTGACTTTC.

The chain carries TRBV7-2 and TRBJ1-1; D is possibly TRBD1 (6 bases). Germline CDR1 and CDR2: SGHTA and FQGNSA. CDR3 length equals 14 residues. Trimming removed 5 bases at V and 0 bases at J, with 10 bases between. As DNA, the CDR3 is TGTGCCAGCAGCCCGGGACATATGAACACTGAAGCTTTCTTT. Amino acids: CASSPGHMNTEAFF.

The chain carries TRBV27 and TRBJ1-2; D remains ambiguous. V dropped 2 bases and J dropped 8 bases, with 15 bases sitting between them. Per germline, CDR1 MNHEY and CDR2 SMNVEV (reference sequence). CDR3 length equals 14 residues. The CDR3 coding sequence is TGTGCCAGCAGTTTACGCCGCGAGGGTACGGGCTACACCTTC. This sequence encodes CASSLRREGTGYTF.

The rearrangement links TRBV10-3 to TRBJ2-7, with 10 bases lining up with TRBD1. This CDR3 is built from 15 residues. Germline CDR1 and CDR2: ENHRY and SYGVKD. Unmatched junction bases numbered 7, after V lost 4 bases and J lost 4 bases. This chain's CDR3 is CAISGAGTGVYEQYF. CDR3 bases: TGTGCCATCAGTGGGGCCGGGACAGGGGTTTACGAGCAGTACTTC.

Here the CDR3 DNA reads TGTGCCAGCAGCTTAAGGACTAGCTTAGGCGGGAATGAGCAGTTCTTC. It specifies CASSLRTSLGGNEQFF. This chain links TRBV5-6 with TRBJ2-1; 8 nucleotides match TRBD2. Germline values: CDR1 SGHDT, CDR2 YYEEEE. CDR3 length equals 16 residues. Germline trimming cut 2 bases from V and 7 bases from J; bases unmatched to any gene: 11.

The CDR3 DNA is TGTGCCAGCAGCGTAGACAGCGGCGGCACAGATACGCAGTATTTT. This sequence encodes CASSVDSGGTDTQYF. The chain carries TRBV9 and TRBJ2-3, with D possibly matching TRBD2 (5 bases). This CDR3 comprises 15 residues. V shed 0 bases and J shed 1 base, with 9 bases lying between them. Germline lookup yields CDR1 SGDLS and CDR2 YYNGEE.

This clone was observed a handful of times. V usage is TRBV28 and J usage is TRBJ2-1; 8 bases agree with TRBD2. From germline, CDR1 is MDHEN and CDR2 SYDVKM. The CDR3 runs to 15 residues. J was trimmed by 0 bases and V by 6 bases; bases with no gene match: 4. The chain's CDR3 is CASSPSGSSYNEQFF. The CDR3 DNA sequence: TGTGCCAGCAGCCCGAGCGGGAGCTCCTACAATGAGCAGTTCTTC.

The gene calls are TRBV28 and TRBJ2-1, with TRBD1 matching 7 bases. Trimming removed 5 bases from V and 8 bases from J; junction bases left unmatched: 9. The CDR3 sequence is 14 residues long. CDR1 and CDR2 from the germline V gene are MDHEN and SYDVKM. For the CDR3, the DNA is TGTGCCAGCAGTAGACCCGACAGGGTAGATGAGCAGTTCTTC. Translating gives CASSRPDRVDEQFF. Complete variable domain (other parts from reference TRBV28 and TRBJ2-1): DVKVTQSSRYLVKRTGEKVFLECVQDMDHENMFWYRQDPGLGLRLIYFSYDVKMKEKGDIPEGYSVSREKKERFSLILESASTNQTSMYLCASSRPDRVDEQFFGPGTRLTVL.

The chain links TRBV5-8 to TRBJ2-1; 8 bases are shared with TRBD1. From germline, CDR1 is SGHTS and CDR2 YDEGEE. The CDR3 loop spans 15 amino acids. Trimming cost V 4 bases and J 1 base; bases outside gene matches: 4. As DNA, the CDR3 is TGTGCCAGCAGCCGCGACAGGGGTTCCTACAATGAGCAGTTCTTC. Its translation: CASSRDRGSYNEQFF.

This chain links TRBV7-6 with TRBJ2-5; 8 bases line up with TRBD2. Germline V CDR1 and CDR2: SGHVS, FNYEAQ. The CDR3 runs to 14 residues. V dropped 5 bases and J dropped 10; count of bases not matched to a gene: 12. The CDR3 protein is CASSAGLEGDGQYF. CDR3 nucleotide sequence: TGTGCCAGCAGCGCGGGACTAGAGGGGGATGGCCAGTACTTC.

J is TRBJ2-1 and V is TRBV6-1; the match to TRBD1 covers 7 bases. V lost 6 bases to trimming and J lost 0 bases; unmatched junction nucleotides: 5. CDR1 and CDR2 (germline): MNHNS, SASEGT. The CDR3 spans 15 residues. The CDR3 protein is CASRITGDSYNEQFF. In nucleotides, the CDR3 is TGTGCCAGCAGGATAACAGGGGACTCCTACAATGAGCAGTTCTTC.

The chain joins TRBV9 to TRBJ2-7; 13 bases map to TRBD2. Germline V gene sequence: CDR1 SGDLS, CDR2 YYNGEE. V shed 4 bases and J 1 base; nucleotides not matched to a gene: 5. There are 16 residues in the CDR3. CDR3 nucleotide sequence: TGTGCCAGCAGCCCCCGGGGACTAGCGGGATCCTACGAGCAGTACTTC. Its protein product is CASSPRGLAGSYEQYF.

This chain connects TRBV10-3 to TRBJ2-1; TRBD1 matches 8 bases. The length of the CDR3 is 14 residues. The germline V gene encodes CDR1 ENHRY and CDR2 SYGVKD. After removal of 5 bases from V and 6 bases from J, the junction contained 6 bases not matched to a gene. The CDR3: CAISREQGGNEQFF. The CDR3 DNA follows: TGTGCCATCAGTAGAGAACAGGGGGGCAATGAGCAGTTCTTC.

Of note for this clone: The junction does not match germline at one end; this may be a read error. The chain employs TRBV19 and TRBJ1-1; 10 bases align to TRBD1. The CDR3 runs 16 residues. Germline values: CDR1 LNHDA, CDR2 SQIVND (reference sequence). DNA of the CDR3: TGTGCCAGTAGTTTAGATAGGGACAGGGGTTTCCCTGAAGCTTTCTTT. It codes for CASSLDRDRGFPEAFF.

This rearrangement joins TRBV4-1 to TRBJ2-7, with 9 bases fitting TRBD2. The CDR3 is 16 residues long. Trimming at V came to 0 bases and at J to 4 bases, leaving 7 bases not matched to a gene. Looked up from germline, CDR1 is MGHRA and CDR2 is YSYEKL. In DNA form, the CDR3 reads TGCGCCAGCAGCCAAGATTTCCGCGGGGGGGCGTACGAGCAGTACTTC. This codes for CASSQDFRGGAYEQYF.

The V call is TRBV15, the J call TRBJ1-4; no clear D. V lost 5 bases and J lost 5, with 9 bases in between. CDR3 length: 13 residues. The germline V gene encodes CDR1 LNHNV and CDR2 YYDKDF (reference sequence). CDR3 amino acids: CATSGGTNEKLFF. In DNA form, the CDR3 reads TGTGCCACCAGCGGCGGAACGAATGAAAAACTGTTTTTT. Full variable domain (outside the CDR3, taken from reference TRBV15 and TRBJ1-4): DAMVIQNPRYQVTQFGKPVTLSCSQTLNHNVMYWYQQKSSQAPKLLFHYYDKDFNNEADTPDNFQSRRPNTSFCFLDIRSPGLGDTAMYLCATSGGTNEKLFFGSGTQLSVL.

The genes are TRBV25-1 and TRBJ2-7; 8 bases map to TRBD1. The CDR3 sequence is 15 residues long. The germline gives CDR1 MGHDK, CDR2 SYGVNS. V was clipped by 1 base and J by 6 bases; unmatched bases: 8. This chain's CDR3 is CASSELGTGYGEQYF. CDR3 DNA sequence: TGTGCCAGCAGTGAATTGGGGACAGGCTACGGCGAGCAGTACTTC.

In nucleotides, the CDR3 is TGCGCCAGCAGTGAGTCGAGGGTTACCTACGAGCAGTACTTC. Protein: CASSESRVTYEQYF. The chain recombines TRBV10-2 with TRBJ2-7; TRBD2 might be the D (5 bases). The CDR3 runs 14 residues. Germline values: CDR1 WSHSY, CDR2 SAAADI. The V and J ends lost 0 bases and 2 bases respectively, with 8 bases between them.

The chain carries TRBV6-5 and TRBJ2-3; 10 bases are shared with TRBD1. The germline V gene has CDR1 MNHEY and CDR2 SVGAGI. The trim removed 3 bases at V and 5 bases at J, leaving 8 bases unmatched. There are 16 residues in the CDR3. CDR3 in DNA: TGTGCCAGCAGTTATTACGGGACAGGGGTGAAAGATACGCAGTATTTT. Translated, it gives CASSYYGTGVKDTQYF.

The V call is TRBV5-1, the J call TRBJ2-7, with D hard to call. This CDR3 has 16 amino acids. Trimming removed 0 bases from V and 0 bases from J, with 13 bases in between. Germline assignment: CDR1 SGHRS and CDR2 YFSETQ. CDR3: CASSLGLTTSSYEQYF. The CDR3 nucleotides read TGCGCCAGCAGCTTGGGGTTAACCACGAGCTCCTACGAGCAGTACTTC.

This clone has just one count. The V and J genes are TRBV5-8 and TRBJ1-3; no reliable D call. This CDR3 spans 15 amino acids. Looked up from germline, CDR1 is SGHTS and CDR2 is YDEGEE. V was clipped by 1 base and J by 4 bases, with 12 bases between them. CDR3 nucleotide sequence: TGTGCCAGCAGCTTGAGAGCGGTCTCGGGAAACACCATATATTTT. Amino acid sequence: CASSLRAVSGNTIYF.

In its sample, this clone was seen a few times. The chain carries TRBV15 and TRBJ2-3; maybe TRBD2 (6 bases). The germline V gene has CDR1 LNHNV and CDR2 YYDKDF (reference sequence). V was cut by 8 bases and J by 0 bases, with 15 bases left in between. This CDR3 is 15 amino acids long. The CDR3 sequence is CATGSLAASTDTQYF. The CDR3 nucleotides are TGTGCCACCGGTTCCTTAGCGGCTAGCACAGATACGCAGTATTTT.

CDR3 nucleotides: TGTGCCAGCAGCTACTGGACAGACACTGAAGCTTTCTTT. This sequence encodes CASSYWTDTEAFF. The rearrangement joins TRBV7-6 to TRBJ1-1; D is perhaps TRBD1 (6 bases). This CDR3 has 13 residues. V lost 4 bases to trimming and J lost 3 bases, with 9 bases between them. CDR1 and CDR2 from the germline V gene are SGHVS and FNYEAQ.